Given below is one T cell receptor beta chain in context. Its antigen is not known. An end of the junction differs from the germline gene, which may be a read error. Template switching (which added a universal primer site) was used, and cDNA carried unique molecular identifiers. Each CDR3 protein is one row after TCRdb ran MiXCR on the 5' RACE reads. The table lists 1,800,000 or so distinct CDR3 sequences, around 33% of them singletons. The CDR3 is made up of 16 amino acids. Germline V gives CDR1 LGHDT, CDR2 YNNKEL (reference sequence). The data were taken from a study of identical twins. Points from the study as a whole: With abundant cord blood beta clonotypes, insertions were fewer; memory repertoires showed no such pattern. Instead of following the same donors, the conclusions were based on cross-sectional statistical analysis.

The chain carries TRBV3-1 and TRBJ2-7; TRBD2 matches 12 bases. The receptor was isolated from a newborn girl in good health. Sequenced sample: cord blood. The CDR3: CARSQGLAGSYNEQYF. For the CDR3, the DNA is TGTGCCCGCAGCCAAGGACTAGCGGGGTCCTACAATGAGCAGTACTTC.